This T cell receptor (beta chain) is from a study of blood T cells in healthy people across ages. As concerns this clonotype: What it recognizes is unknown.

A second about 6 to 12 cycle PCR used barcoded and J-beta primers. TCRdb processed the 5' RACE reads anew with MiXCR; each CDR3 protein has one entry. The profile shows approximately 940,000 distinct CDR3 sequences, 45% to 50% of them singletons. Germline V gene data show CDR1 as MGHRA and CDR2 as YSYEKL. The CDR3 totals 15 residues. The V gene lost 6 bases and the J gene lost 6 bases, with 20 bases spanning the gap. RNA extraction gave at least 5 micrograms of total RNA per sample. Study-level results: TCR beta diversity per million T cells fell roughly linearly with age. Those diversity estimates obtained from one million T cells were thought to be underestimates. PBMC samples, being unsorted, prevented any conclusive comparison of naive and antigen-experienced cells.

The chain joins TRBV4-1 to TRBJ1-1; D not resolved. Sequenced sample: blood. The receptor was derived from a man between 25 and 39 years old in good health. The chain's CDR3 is CASRSGWGASAEAFF. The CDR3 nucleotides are TGCGCCAGCAGGTCCGGGTGGGGTGCGTCAGCTGAAGCTTTCTTT.